These 18 T cell receptor beta chains came from one sample sequenced in a study of Graves' ophthalmopathy and Graves' hyperthyroidism. The study amplified TCR beta CDR3 regions using RNA transcripts. Second-round multiplex PCR came after first-round RT-PCR with HTBI primers. TCRdb reanalysed the multiplex PCR reads using MiXCR and keeps one entry per CDR3 protein. The sample consists of 200,000 to 250,000 distinct CDR3 sequences, under 25% of them appearing once. Sample: peripheral blood. The receptors were sampled from a woman aged 45-60 years with Graves' ophthalmopathy.

The chain has TRBV20-1 and TRBJ2-7; 8 bases are a match to TRBD1. From germline, CDR1 is DFQATT and CDR2 SNEGSKA (reference sequence). The V segment lost 5 bases and the J segment 7 bases; nucleotides outside the gene matches: 7. This CDR3 is built from 12 residues. The CDR3 is CSAGSGGGEQYF. CDR3 DNA: TGCAGTGCTGGTTCAGGGGGCGGGGAGCAGTACTTC.

The genes are TRBV4-2 and TRBJ1-1; tentative D call: TRBD1 (6 bases). Trimming pared 4 bases from V and 10 bases from J, leaving 22 bases between. Germline V gene data show CDR1 as LGHNA and CDR2 as YNFKEQ. This CDR3 has 15 residues. CDR3 residues: CASSPPGHIAASAFF. As DNA, the CDR3 is TGTGCCAGCAGCCCGCCGGGACATATCGCGGCGTCAGCTTTCTTT.

This clonotype appeared a few times. This chain connects TRBV19 to TRBJ1-5; unclear D gene. This CDR3 comprises 12 residues. The V end was cut by 5 bases, the J end by 7 bases, with 9 bases between. Germline CDR1 reads LNHDA; CDR2 reads SQIVND (reference sequence). Here the CDR3 DNA reads TGTGCCAGTAGTCAGATGTACCAGCCCCAGCATTTT. This translates into CASSQMYQPQHF.

The sample holds many counts of this clonotype. The V and J genes are TRBV6-2 or TRBV6-3 and TRBJ1-3; maybe TRBD1 (6 bases). Germline CDR1 and CDR2: MNHEY and SVGEGT. The V end lost 5 bases, the J end lost 3 bases, and 17 bases lay between the germline ends. The CDR3 is 16 amino acids. DNA for the CDR3: TGTGCCAGCAGTAGAGGGGGATCAGCGTTTGGAAACACCATATATTTT. Translated: CASSRGGSAFGNTIYF.

The chain links TRBV6-2 or TRBV6-3 to TRBJ2-4; perhaps TRBD1 as D (7 bases). The ends were cut back, 3 bases at V and 16 bases at J, with 19 bases in the middle. Germline lookup yields CDR1 MNHEY and CDR2 SVGEGT. This CDR3 region has 13 residues. This CDR3 is CASSYIGRDRVYF. CDR3 in DNA: TGTGCCAGCAGTTATATCGGGAGAGACAGGGTCTACTTC.

This sequence joins TRBV18 and TRBJ1-1; D call uncertain. The CDR3 runs 14 residues. The germline V gene has CDR1 KGHSH and CDR2 LQKENI. Trimming removed 1 base at V and 3 bases at J, with 9 bases between. CDR3 amino acids: CASSPQWAHTEAFF. The CDR3 coding sequence is TGTGCCAGCTCACCACAATGGGCCCACACTGAAGCTTTCTTT.

This clonotype was observed many times. V gene TRBV5-1 combines with J gene TRBJ2-5, with TRBD2 matching 14 bases. The CDR3 runs 15 residues. Germline V lookup: CDR1 SGHRS, CDR2 YFSETQ. J gave up 5 bases and V 4 bases, and 4 bases lay outside the gene matches. DNA for the CDR3: TGCGCCAGCAGCGGGGGACTAGCGGGAGTGGAGACCCAGTACTTC. Translating it yields CASSGGLAGVETQYF.

This rearrangement joins TRBV20-1 to TRBJ1-1; maybe TRBD1 (5 bases). The CDR3 extends over 14 amino acids. From germline, CDR1 is DFQATT and CDR2 SNEGSKA (reference sequence). Trimming removed 0 bases from V and 8 bases from J, with 16 bases in between. CDR3 in amino acids: CSARDQDRLSEAFF. CDR3 coding DNA: TGCAGTGCTAGAGATCAAGACAGACTTTCAGAAGCTTTCTTT.

About this clonotype itself: A clone one base away is much larger, so this may be a read error. This chain links TRBV12-3 or TRBV12-4 with TRBJ1-1, with TRBD1 identical over 9 bases. CDR3 length equals 16 residues. This chain's CDR3 is CASSMTTGGDNTGAFF. CDR3 nucleotides: TGTGCCAGCAGTATGACGACAGGGGGGGATAACACTGGAGCTTTCTTT.

This clonotype has ten or more counts. V gene TRBV19 combines with J gene TRBJ1-5; D unresolved. This CDR3 contains 13 residues. Germline loops: CDR1 LNHDA, CDR2 SQIVND (reference sequence). Trimming cost V 5 bases and J 5 bases, with 10 bases left between them. The CDR3 nucleotides are TGTGCCAGTAGTCTAGGCGCCGATCAGCCCCAGCATTTT. Protein product: CASSLGADQPQHF.

This clonotype was observed many times. This chain uses TRBV29-1 with TRBJ1-1, with 8 bases that match TRBD1. Looked up from germline, CDR1 is SQVTM and CDR2 is ANQGSEA. The CDR3 is 13 amino acids. Germline trimming cut 7 bases from V and 0 bases from J; bases unmatched to any gene: 4. The CDR3 protein is CSADREVNTEAFF. Here the CDR3 DNA reads TGCAGCGCGGACAGGGAAGTGAACACTGAAGCTTTCTTT.

CDR3 bases: TGCAGCGTTGAGGCGGGGTTGGGGATTCAGTACTTC. It encodes CSVEAGLGIQYF. The chain is built from TRBV29-1 and TRBJ2-4; TRBD2 might be the D (6 bases). The ends were cut back, 3 bases at V and 10 bases at J, with 13 bases in the middle. CDR1 SQVTM and CDR2 ANQGSEA come from the germline V gene. This CDR3 region has 12 residues.

This clonotype was recorded a few times. The chain links TRBV30 to TRBJ1-2; TRBD1 aligns across 7 bases. V shed 0 bases, J shed 4 bases, and the junction held 20 bases outside the gene matches. Per the germline V gene, CDR1 is GTSNPN and CDR2 is SVGIG (reference sequence). The CDR3 spans 19 residues. The CDR3 here is CAWSVPIPGQPEPLYGYTF. The CDR3 DNA follows: TGTGCCTGGAGTGTACCTATCCCGGGACAGCCGGAACCCCTCTATGGCTACACCTTC.

The V and J genes are TRBV6-1 and TRBJ1-2; 11 bases match TRBD1. CDR1 and CDR2 from the germline V gene are MNHNS and SASEGT. Unmatched junction bases numbered 14, after V lost 7 bases and J lost 7 bases. The CDR3 sequence is 16 residues long. DNA for the CDR3: TGTGCCAGCACCGAAGGTGCGGGACAGGGGGGAGGTGGCTACACCTTC. Protein sequence: CASTEGAGQGGGGYTF.

J is TRBJ1-1 and V is TRBV6-1; D gene ambiguous. Trimming pared 10 bases from V and 11 bases from J, leaving 11 bases between. Germline V gives CDR1 MNHNS, CDR2 SASEGT. The CDR3 is made up of 9 amino acids. CDR3 in DNA: TGTGCCACCCCGTTCGAGGCTTTCTTT. Its protein product is CATPFEAFF.

The chain employs TRBV7-9 and TRBJ1-1, with D possibly being TRBD1 (6 bases). Trimming removed 2 bases at V and 11 bases at J, with 15 bases between. CDR3 size: 13 residues. Germline V gene sequence: CDR1 SEHNR, CDR2 FQNEAQ (reference sequence). CDR3: CASSLSSGAFAFF. The CDR3 coding sequence is TGTGCCAGCAGCTTAAGCTCGGGGGCGTTTGCTTTCTTT.

This clonotype showed up just a few times. The chain joins TRBV15 to TRBJ1-4; the D is unclear. The germline V gene has CDR1 LNHNV and CDR2 YYDKDF (reference sequence). This CDR3 comprises 15 residues. V was pared by 0 bases and J by 4 bases, with 9 bases between. In DNA, the CDR3 is TGTGCCACCAGCAGAGAGGCCGGGTTTAATGAAAAACTGTTTTTT. It codes for CATSREAGFNEKLFF.

A remark on this clonotype: An end of the junction does not agree with germline; a read error may underlie this. This chain uses TRBV7-9 with TRBJ1-1, with D unresolved. CDR1 and CDR2 from the germline V gene are SEHNR and FQNEAQ (reference sequence). The CDR3 is 13 amino acids. CDR3 nucleotide sequence: TGTACCAGCAGACCTAGCGGTCAGCAATGGGCTTTCTTT. Translating gives CTSRPSGQQWAFF. The variable domain in full, with the rest retrieved from reference TRBV7-9 and TRBJ1-1, is DTGVSQNPRHKITKRGQNVTFRCDPISEHNRLYWYRQTLGQGPEFLTYFQNEAQLEKSRLLSDRFSAERPKGSFSTLEIQRTEQGDSAMYLCTSRPSGQQWAFFGQGTRLTVV.